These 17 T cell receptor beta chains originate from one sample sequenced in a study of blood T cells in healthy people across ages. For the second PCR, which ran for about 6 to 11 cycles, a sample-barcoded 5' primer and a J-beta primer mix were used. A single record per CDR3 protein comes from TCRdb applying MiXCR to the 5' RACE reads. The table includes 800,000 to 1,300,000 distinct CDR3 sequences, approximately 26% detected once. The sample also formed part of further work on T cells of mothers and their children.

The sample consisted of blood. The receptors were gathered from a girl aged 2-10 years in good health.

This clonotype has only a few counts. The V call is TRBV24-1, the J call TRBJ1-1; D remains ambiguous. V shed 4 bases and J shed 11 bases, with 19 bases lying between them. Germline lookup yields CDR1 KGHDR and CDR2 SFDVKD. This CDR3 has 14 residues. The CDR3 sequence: CATSDPGSGITAFF. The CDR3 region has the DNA TGTGCCACCAGTGACCCCGGTTCGGGTATAACGGCTTTCTTT.

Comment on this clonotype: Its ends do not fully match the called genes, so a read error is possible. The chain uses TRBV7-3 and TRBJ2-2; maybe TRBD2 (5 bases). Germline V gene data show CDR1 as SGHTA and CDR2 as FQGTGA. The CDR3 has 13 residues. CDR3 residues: CASSSVSTGKLFF. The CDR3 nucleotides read TGTGCCAGCAGCTCCGTCTCGACCGGGAAGCTGTTTTTT.

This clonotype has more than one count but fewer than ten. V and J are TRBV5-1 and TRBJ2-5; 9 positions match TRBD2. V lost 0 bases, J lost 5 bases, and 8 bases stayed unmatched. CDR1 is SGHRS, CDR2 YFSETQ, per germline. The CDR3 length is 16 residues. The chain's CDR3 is CASSLDSSGGRETQYF. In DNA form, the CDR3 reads TGCGCCAGCAGCTTGGATAGTAGCGGGGGCCGGGAGACCCAGTACTTC.

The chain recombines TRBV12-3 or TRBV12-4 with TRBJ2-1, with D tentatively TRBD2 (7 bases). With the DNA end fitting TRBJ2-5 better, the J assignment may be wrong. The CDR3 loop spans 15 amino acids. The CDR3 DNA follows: TGTGCCAGCAGTCAAGGGGGGGCCATGAGAGAGACCCAGTACTTC. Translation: CASSQGGAMRETQYF.

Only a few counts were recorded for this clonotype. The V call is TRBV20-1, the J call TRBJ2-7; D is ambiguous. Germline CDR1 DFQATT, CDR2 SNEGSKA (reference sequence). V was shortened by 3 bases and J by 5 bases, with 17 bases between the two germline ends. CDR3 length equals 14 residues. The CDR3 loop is CSASPRPPVDEQYF. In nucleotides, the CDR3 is TGCAGTGCTAGTCCCAGGCCGCCCGTGGACGAGCAGTACTTC.

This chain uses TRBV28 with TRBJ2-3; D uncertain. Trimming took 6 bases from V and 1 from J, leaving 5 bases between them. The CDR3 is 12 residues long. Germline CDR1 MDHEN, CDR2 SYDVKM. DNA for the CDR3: TGTGCCAGCAGGGACGGCACAGATACGCAGTATTTT. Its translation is CASRDGTDTQYF.

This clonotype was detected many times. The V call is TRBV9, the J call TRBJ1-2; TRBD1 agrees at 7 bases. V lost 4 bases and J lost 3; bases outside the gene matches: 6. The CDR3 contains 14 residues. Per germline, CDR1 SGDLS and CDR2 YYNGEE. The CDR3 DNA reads TGTGCCAGCAGCAACTCAGGGGGTGACTATGGCTACACCTTC. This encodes CASSNSGGDYGYTF.

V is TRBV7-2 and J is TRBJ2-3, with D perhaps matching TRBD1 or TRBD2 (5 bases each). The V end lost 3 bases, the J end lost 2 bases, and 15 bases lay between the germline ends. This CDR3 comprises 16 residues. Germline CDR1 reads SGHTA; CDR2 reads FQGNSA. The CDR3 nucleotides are TGTGCCAGCAGCTTTCTAGCCGGGGCATACACAGATACGCAGTATTTT. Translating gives CASSFLAGAYTDTQYF.

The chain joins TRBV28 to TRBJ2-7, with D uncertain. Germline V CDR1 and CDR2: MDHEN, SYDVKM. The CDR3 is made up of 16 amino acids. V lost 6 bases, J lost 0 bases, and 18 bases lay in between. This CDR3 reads CASSRPGVGCSYEQYF. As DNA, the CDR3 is TGTGCCAGCAGCCGGCCGGGTGTGGGGTGCTCCTACGAGCAGTACTTC.

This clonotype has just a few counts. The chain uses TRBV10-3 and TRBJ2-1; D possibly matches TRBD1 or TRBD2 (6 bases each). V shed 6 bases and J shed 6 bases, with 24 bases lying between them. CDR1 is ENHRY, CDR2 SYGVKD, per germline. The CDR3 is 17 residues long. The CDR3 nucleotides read TGTGCCATCAGCGGGCTTAGGGGGGCGTTACCAAGCAATGAGCAGTTCTTC. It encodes CAISGLRGALPSNEQFF.

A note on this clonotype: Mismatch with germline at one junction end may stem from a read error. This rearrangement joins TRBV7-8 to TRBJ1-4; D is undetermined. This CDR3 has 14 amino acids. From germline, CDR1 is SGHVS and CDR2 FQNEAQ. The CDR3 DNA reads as TGTGCCAGCAGCGGGGATCTCCGGTGGGAAAAACTGCTTTTT. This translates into CASSGDLRWEKLLF.

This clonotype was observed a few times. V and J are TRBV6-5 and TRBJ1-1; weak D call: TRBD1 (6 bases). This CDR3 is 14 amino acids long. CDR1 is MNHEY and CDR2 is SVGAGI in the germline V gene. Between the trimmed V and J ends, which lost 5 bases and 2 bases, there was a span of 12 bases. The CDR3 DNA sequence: TGTGCCAGCAGTACCCGGGACACCAACACTGAAGCTTTCTTT. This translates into CASSTRDTNTEAFF.

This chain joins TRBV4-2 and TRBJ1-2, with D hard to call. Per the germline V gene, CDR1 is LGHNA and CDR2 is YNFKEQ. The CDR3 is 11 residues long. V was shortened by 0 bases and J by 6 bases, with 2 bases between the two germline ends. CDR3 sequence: CASSQEDGYTF. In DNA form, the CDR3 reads TGTGCCAGCAGCCAAGAGGATGGCTACACCTTC.

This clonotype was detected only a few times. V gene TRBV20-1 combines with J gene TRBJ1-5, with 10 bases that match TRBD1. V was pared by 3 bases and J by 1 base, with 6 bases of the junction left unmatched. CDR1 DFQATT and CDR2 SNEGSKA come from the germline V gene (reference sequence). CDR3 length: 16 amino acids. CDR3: CSASGGQGISNQPQHF. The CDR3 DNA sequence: TGCAGTGCTAGCGGGGGACAGGGGATAAGCAATCAGCCCCAGCATTTT.

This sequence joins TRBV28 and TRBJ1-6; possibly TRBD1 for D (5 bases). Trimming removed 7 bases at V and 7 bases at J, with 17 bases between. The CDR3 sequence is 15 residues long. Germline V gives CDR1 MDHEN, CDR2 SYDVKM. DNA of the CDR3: TGTGCCAGCAAAAGGCCGGGGCCGGGGAATTCACCCCTCCACTTT. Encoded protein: CASKRPGPGNSPLHF.

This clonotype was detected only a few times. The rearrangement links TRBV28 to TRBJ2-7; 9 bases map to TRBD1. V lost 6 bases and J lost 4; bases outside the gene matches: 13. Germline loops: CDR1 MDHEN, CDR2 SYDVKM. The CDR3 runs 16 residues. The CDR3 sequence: CASRLTPGQGHYEQYF. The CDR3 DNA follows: TGTGCCAGCAGGCTGACCCCGGGACAGGGCCATTACGAGCAGTACTTC.

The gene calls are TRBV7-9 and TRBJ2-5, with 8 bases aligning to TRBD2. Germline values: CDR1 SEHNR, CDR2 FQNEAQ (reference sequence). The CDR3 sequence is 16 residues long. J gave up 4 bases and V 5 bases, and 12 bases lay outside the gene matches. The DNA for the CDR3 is TGTGCCAGCAGCCCGATATCCAGCGGGGGTGGAGAGACCCAGTACTTC. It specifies CASSPISSGGGETQYF.